These 28 T cell receptor beta chains were sequenced from one sample in a study of cytomegalovirus exposure and HLA in healthy donors (dated by TCRdb to the late 2010s). Library prep was done by the immunoSEQ multiplex PCR assay. TCRdb stores this immuneACCESS table with in-frame sequences only. Part of the clones is absent; in the studies checked, under half of the shortfall reflects unresolved V genes, and no reason is known for the rest. The sample has 250,000 to 400,000 clones on record, over 75% of them singletons. The ten largest account for over 0.9% of the sample. The sequencing sample was made of PBMCs. These receptors were collected from a man younger than 40 in good health and CMV-seronegative.

The chain uses TRBV5-1 and TRBJ2-3, with TRBD1 identical over 10 bases. This CDR3 contains 16 residues. Germline V gene sequence: CDR1 SGHRS, CDR2 YFSETQ. V was clipped by 6 bases and J by 8 bases; unmatched bases: 15. CDR3 bases: TGCGCCAGCAACCCCCTGGGGGGACAGGGGCATGTTACGCAGTATTTT. Translating gives CASNPLGGQGHVTQYF.

The chain employs TRBV30 and TRBJ2-2, with TRBD2 identical over 9 bases. The trim removed 3 bases at V and 4 bases at J, leaving 12 bases unmatched. This CDR3 region has 17 residues. Germline V CDR1 and CDR2: GTSNPN, SVGIG (reference sequence). CDR3 residues: CAWSNSGGLPGTGELFF. As DNA, the CDR3 is TGTGCCTGGAGCAATAGCGGGGGCCTCCCGGGCACCGGGGAGCTGTTTTTT.

On this clone: Distinct nucleotide sequences in the sample also encode this CDR3. The genes are TRBV9 and TRBJ2-3; maybe TRBD1 (6 bases). Germline V gene data show CDR1 as SGDLS and CDR2 as YYNGEE. CDR3 length equals 14 residues. Trimming took off 0 bases at V and 2 bases at J, with 7 bases between the two ends. For the CDR3, the DNA is TGTGCCAGCAGCGTAGGACAGGCCACAGATACGCAGTATTTT. Protein sequence: CASSVGQATDTQYF. The complete variable domain, with remaining parts taken from reference TRBV9 and TRBJ2-3, reads DSGVTQTPKHLITATGQRVTLRCSPRSGDLSVYWYQQSLDQGLQFLIQYYNGEERAKGNILERFSAQQFPDLHSELNLSSLELGDSALYFCASSVGQATDTQYFGPGTRLTVL.

The chain carries TRBV2 and TRBJ2-5, with no clear D. Near its end, the DNA agrees better with TRBJ2-7, so the J call may be wrong. Germline V lookup: CDR1 SNHLY, CDR2 FYNNEI. The CDR3 runs to 13 residues. The CDR3 sequence: CASSVRFSYEQYF. DNA of the CDR3: TGTGCCAGCAGTGTTCGGTTCTCCTACGAGCAGTACTTC.

There are a few counts of this clone. This chain links TRBV30 with TRBJ1-6; the match to TRBD1 covers 7 bases. CDR1 GTSNPN and CDR2 SVGIG come from the germline V gene (reference sequence). CDR3 length: 17 residues. The V segment lost 0 bases and the J segment 1 base; nucleotides outside the gene matches: 6. The chain's CDR3 is CAWSVLQGGSYNSPLHF. In DNA, the CDR3 is TGTGCCTGGAGTGTTTTGCAGGGGGGTTCCTATAATTCACCCCTCCACTTT.

The rearrangement joins TRBV19 to TRBJ1-5, with D possibly matching TRBD1 (6 bases). This CDR3 spans 15 amino acids. V dropped 5 bases and J dropped 2 bases, with 13 bases sitting between them. Germline assignment: CDR1 LNHDA and CDR2 SQIVND (reference sequence). The CDR3 region has the DNA TGTGCCAGTAGTCAAAAGGGGGATGGCAATCAGCCCCAGCATTTT. This translates into CASSQKGDGNQPQHF. The full variable domain, its missing parts supplied by reference TRBV19 and TRBJ1-5, is DGGITQSPKYLFRKEGQNVTLSCEQNLNHDAMYWYRQDPGQGLRLIYYSQIVNDFQKGDIAEGYSVSREKKESFPLTVTSAQKNPTAFYLCASSQKGDGNQPQHFGDGTRLSIL.

V gene TRBV6-1 combines with J gene TRBJ1-5, with D unclear. V was shortened by 0 bases and J by 0 bases, with 9 bases between the two germline ends. Germline values: CDR1 MNHNS, CDR2 SASEGT. The CDR3 extends over 16 amino acids. This CDR3 is CASSEARGYSNQPQHF. The CDR3 nucleotides read TGTGCCAGCAGTGAAGCGCGGGGATATAGCAATCAGCCCCAGCATTTT.

The CDR3 DNA follows: TGTGCCAGCAGCCCCCGGGACGACAGGGGAACTTACGAGCAGTACTTC. This codes for CASSPRDDRGTYEQYF. The genes are TRBV7-9 and TRBJ2-7; TRBD1 matches 8 bases. The CDR3 loop spans 16 amino acids. Trimming cost V 5 bases and J 4 bases; bases outside gene matches: 13. Germline V gives CDR1 SEHNR, CDR2 FQNEAQ (reference sequence). The full variable domain, in which reference TRBV7-9 and TRBJ2-7 provide the parts outside the CDR3, is DTGVSQNPRHKITKRGQNVTFRCDPISEHNRLYWYRQTLGQGPEFLTYFQNEAQLEKSRLLSDRFSAERPKGSFSTLEIQRTEQGDSAMYLCASSPRDDRGTYEQYFGPGTRLTVT.

This chain connects TRBV12-5 to TRBJ2-2; 9 bases align to TRBD1. Germline V CDR1 and CDR2: LGHNT, FRNRAP. The trim removed 5 bases at V and 6 bases at J, leaving 4 bases unmatched. The CDR3 has 14 residues. CDR3 amino acids: CASGGDRGAGELFF. The CDR3 nucleotides read TGTGCTAGTGGTGGAGACAGGGGGGCCGGGGAGCTGTTTTTT.

The gene calls are TRBV14 and TRBJ1-6; perhaps TRBD1 as D (6 bases). The germline V gene encodes CDR1 SGHDN and CDR2 FVKESK. CDR3 size: 14 residues. V was trimmed by 0 bases and J by 12 bases, leaving 12 bases between them. CDR3: CASSQEGRGVPLHF. Written as DNA, the CDR3 is TGTGCCAGCAGCCAAGAGGGGAGGGGGGTACCCCTCCACTTT.

This chain joins TRBV7-8 and TRBJ2-1, with 10 bases matching TRBD2. This CDR3 is built from 15 residues. Germline loops: CDR1 SGHVS, CDR2 FQNEAQ. V lost 1 base, J lost 6 bases, and 3 bases stayed unmatched. The CDR3 sequence: CASSLGASGGNEQFF. The DNA for the CDR3 is TGTGCCAGCAGCTTAGGGGCTAGCGGGGGCAATGAGCAGTTCTTC.

This chain joins TRBV19 and TRBJ1-4; D remains unclear. CDR3 size: 16 residues. V lost 3 bases to trimming and J lost 0 bases, with 11 bases between them. Germline loops: CDR1 LNHDA, CDR2 SQIVND (reference sequence). CDR3 bases: TGTGCCAGTAGTATGAACAGCCCAGCAACTAATGAAAAACTGTTTTTT. Its protein product is CASSMNSPATNEKLFF.

The chain has TRBV6-1 and TRBJ1-2; D unclear. V lost 2 bases, J lost 3 bases, and 19 bases lay in between. Germline V gene sequence: CDR1 MNHNS, CDR2 SASEGT. This CDR3 is built from 17 residues. The CDR3 region has the DNA TGTGCCAGCAGTGAATACCCCGAGTGGCAGCGCCACTATGGCTACACCTTC. Residues: CASSEYPEWQRHYGYTF.

The V and J genes are TRBV5-1 and TRBJ2-7, with D possibly being TRBD1 (6 bases). The CDR3 sequence is 14 residues long. Germline lookup yields CDR1 SGHRS and CDR2 YFSETQ. V lost 1 base to trimming and J lost 1 base, with 9 bases between them. CDR3 DNA: TGCGCCAGCAGCTTGTATCAGGGGTCCTACGAGCAGTACTTC. Amino acids: CASSLYQGSYEQYF. Full variable domain (remainder filled in from reference TRBV5-1 and TRBJ2-7): KAGVTQTPRYLIKTRGQQVTLSCSPISGHRSVSWYQQTPGQGLQFLFEYFSETQRNKGNFPGRFSGRQFSNSRSEMNVSTLELGDSALYLCASSLYQGSYEQYFGPGTRLTVT.

The J gene is TRBJ2-3, the V gene TRBV6-6; weak D call: TRBD1 (6 bases). Germline V lookup: CDR1 MNHNY, CDR2 SVGAGI (reference sequence). This CDR3 contains 15 residues. V lost 6 bases, J lost 0 bases, and 13 bases lay in between. CDR3 sequence reads: CASSHNDRSTDTQYF. CDR3 sequence (DNA): TGTGCCAGCAGCCACAACGACAGGAGCACAGATACGCAGTATTTT.

This sequence joins TRBV11-1 and TRBJ2-5; TRBD2 aligns across 12 bases. CDR3 length: 16 residues. V gave up 5 bases and J gave up 4 bases; unmatched junction bases: 8. The V gene's germline CDR1 is SGHAT and CDR2 FQDESV (reference sequence). CDR3 loop: CASSLPLAGGGETQYF. DNA for the CDR3: TGTGCCAGCAGCCTCCCACTAGCGGGGGGCGGAGAGACCCAGTACTTC.

This clone was detected many times. The CDR3 is CASSSRDSHVSPLHF. CDR3 DNA sequence: TGTGCCAGCAGCTCCCGGGACAGTCATGTATCACCCCTCCACTTT. The chain carries TRBV5-6 and TRBJ1-6; 7 nucleotides align to TRBD1. The CDR3 extends over 15 amino acids. J was trimmed by 10 bases and V by 3 bases; bases with no gene match: 10. Germline lookup yields CDR1 SGHDT and CDR2 YYEEEE. The full variable domain, with the rest looked up from reference TRBV5-6 and TRBJ1-6, is DAGVTQSPTHLIKTRGQQVTLRCSPKSGHDTVSWYQQALGQGPQFIFQYYEEEERQRGNFPDRFSGHQFPNYSSELNVNALLLGDSALYLCASSSRDSHVSPLHFGNGTRLTVT.

The chain employs TRBV29-1 and TRBJ2-3; weak D call: TRBD1 (6 bases). The ends were cut back, 4 bases at V and 4 bases at J, with 9 bases in the middle. The germline CDR1 and CDR2 sequences are SQVTM and ANQGSEA. This CDR3 has 12 amino acids. CDR3 coding DNA: TGCAGCGTTGCGGACAGTCCAGATACGCAGTATTTT. It translates to CSVADSPDTQYF.

The chain carries TRBV5-4 and TRBJ1-2, with 10 bases that match TRBD1. The CDR3 has 14 residues. CDR1 SGHNT and CDR2 YYREEE come from the germline V gene (reference sequence). With V trimmed by 4 bases and J by 4 bases, 4 bases remained unmatched. CDR3 coding DNA: TGTGCCAGCAGCGCGGGACAGGGGACCTATGGCTACACCTTC. It encodes CASSAGQGTYGYTF.

The chain joins TRBV2 to TRBJ1-5; 10 bases align to TRBD1. CDR1 and CDR2 (germline): SNHLY, FYNNEI. The CDR3 runs to 14 residues. The V gene end was trimmed by 6 bases and the J gene end by 6 bases; junction bases not matched to a gene: 5. DNA of the CDR3: TGTGCCAGCAGACTGACAGGGGGCGGTCAGCCCCAGCATTTT. Its translation is CASRLTGGGQPQHF. Full variable domain (outside the CDR3, taken from reference TRBV2 and TRBJ1-5): EPEVTQTPSHQVTQMGQEVILRCVPISNHLYFYWYRQILGQKVEFLVSFYNNEISEKSEIFDDQFSVERPDGSNFTLKIRSTKLEDSAMYFCASRLTGGGQPQHFGDGTRLSIL.

This clone appeared once. V is TRBV6-1 and J is TRBJ2-1; tentative D call: TRBD1 (5 bases). This CDR3 is built from 13 residues. V was shortened by 10 bases and J by 9 bases, with 19 bases between the two germline ends. Germline CDR1 and CDR2: MNHNS and SASEGT. The CDR3 region is CATTRTPTSEQFF. DNA for the CDR3: TGTGCCACCACCCGGACACCCACCAGTGAGCAGTTCTTC.

The gene calls are TRBV6-5 and TRBJ2-7, with TRBD2 identical over 7 bases. The CDR3 has 15 residues. Trimming at V came to 2 bases and at J to 3 bases, leaving 7 bases not matched to a gene. Germline V gene lookup returns CDR1 MNHEY and CDR2 SVGAGI. CDR3 sequence (DNA): TGTGCCAGCAGTTACGTAGGGCTAGCGGACTACGAGCAGTACTTC. This gives the protein CASSYVGLADYEQYF.

V is TRBV5-4 and J is TRBJ1-2; TRBD1 matches at 7 bases. The CDR3 spans 15 residues. Looked up from germline, CDR1 is SGHNT and CDR2 is YYREEE (reference sequence). The trim removed 2 bases at V and 6 bases at J, leaving 10 bases unmatched. CDR3 in amino acids: CASSFPDRDVNGYTF. Here the CDR3 DNA reads TGTGCCAGCAGCTTCCCCGACAGGGATGTTAATGGCTACACCTTC.

The V call is TRBV6-1, the J call TRBJ2-3; TRBD2 matches 12 bases. Germline V gene sequence: CDR1 MNHNS, CDR2 SASEGT. V shed 4 bases and J 1 base; nucleotides not matched to a gene: 3. This CDR3 is 16 amino acids long. Here the CDR3 reads CASSARLAGGTDTQYF. CDR3 nucleotides: TGTGCCAGCAGTGCGAGACTAGCGGGGGGCACAGATACGCAGTATTTT.

The V gene is TRBV27, the J gene TRBJ1-3, with D hard to call. Germline V gene data show CDR1 as MNHEY and CDR2 as SMNVEV (reference sequence). The CDR3 length is 15 residues. Trimming removed 2 bases from V and 0 bases from J, with 8 bases in between. The CDR3: CASSLHSGSGNTIYF. The CDR3 DNA is TGTGCCAGCAGTTTACATAGCGGCTCTGGAAACACCATATATTTT.

The V and J genes are TRBV10-3 and TRBJ2-5, with 7 bases that match TRBD1. The CDR3 runs 15 residues. Germline CDR1 and CDR2: ENHRY and SYGVKD. The V and J ends lost 3 bases and 7 bases, in that order; junction bases with no gene match: 11. The CDR3 bases are TGTGCCATCAGTGAAGGGACAGCGTCTCTGGGGACCCAGTACTTC. It specifies CAISEGTASLGTQYF.

The count of this clone is one. The chain links TRBV10-3 to TRBJ2-7; a weak D match, TRBD2 (5 bases). Germline V lookup: CDR1 ENHRY, CDR2 SYGVKD. The CDR3 runs 15 residues. V was shortened by 4 bases and J by 6 bases, with 19 bases between the two germline ends. CDR3 DNA: TGTGCCATCAGTGTGAGCGGAGGCTCTCTGGGCGAGCAGTACTTC. Translating it yields CAISVSGGSLGEQYF.

The CDR3 loop reads CASSPTRGHGYTF. The CDR3 nucleotides read TGTGCCAGCAGCCCCACAAGGGGGCATGGCTACACCTTC. The rearrangement links TRBV5-4 to TRBJ1-2; 7 bases are a match to TRBD1. The ends lost 4 bases at V and 6 bases at J; junction bases unmatched: 6. Germline V CDR1 and CDR2: SGHNT, YYREEE (reference sequence). The CDR3 sequence is 13 residues long.